What follows is one TCR beta chain and its context. Its target is not known. Time point indicated: cycle 4 day 1 (C4D1), after five to seven weeks of nivolumab. Following autologous stem cell transplantation, relapse occurred in every patient, and exposure to brentuximab vedotin varied. Best outcomes ranged across complete response, partial response and progressive disease. These data are taken from a study of PD-1 blockade in classical Hodgkin lymphoma. General study points: Newly diagnosed patients reportedly had lower baseline TCR diversity than healthy donors. There was a significant rise in CD4+ TCR diversity by C4D1, with no such rise for CD8+.

The CDR3 runs to 15 residues. Trimming took 5 bases from V and 4 from J, leaving 12 bases between them. The germline V gene encodes CDR1 SEHNR and CDR2 FQNEAQ (reference sequence). Measured with immunoSEQ multiplex PCR; TCRdb has only the in-frame clones, and not every one. The sample has almost 95,000 clones, approximately 83% seen once. The specimen comprised peripheral blood mononuclear cells (PBMCs), sampled before the fourth cycle of nivolumab. V usage is TRBV7-9 and J usage is TRBJ2-6, with a weak D call TRBD1 (5 bases). This receptor was taken from a human donor with classical Hodgkin lymphoma. The CDR3 here is CASSLQGFGANVLTF. CDR3 sequence (DNA): TGTGCCAGCAGCCTCCAGGGATTCGGGGCCAACGTCCTGACTTTC. Combining the CDR3 with reference TRBV7-9 and TRBJ2-6 gives the whole variable domain DTGVSQNPRHKITKRGQNVTFRCDPISEHNRLYWYRQTLGQGPEFLTYFQNEAQLEKSRLLSDRFSAERPKGSFSTLEIQRTEQGDSAMYLCASSLQGFGANVLTFGAGSRLTVL.